This TCR beta chain derives from a study of shared clonotypes between healthy human individuals. Study-level information: Each donor had three CD4 naive, three CD4 memory, two CD8 naive and one CD8 memory plate.

Germline V gene sequence: CDR1 LNHDA, CDR2 SQIVND (reference sequence). There are 16 residues in the CDR3. V lost 4 bases to trimming and J lost 1 base, with 15 bases between them. Libraries were prepared by immunoSEQ multiplex PCR; TCRdb keeps only in-frame clonotypes and omits some of them. The sample includes 150,000 to 200,000 clones, 90% to 95% seen only once; the top ten take 0.067%. The sequencing sample was made of naive CD4+ T cells sorted from blood. Described subset: CD45RA+ positively selected. This TCR was sampled from a woman aged 25 to 39 in good health. V is TRBV19 and J is TRBJ2-3; D perhaps matches TRBD2 (5 bases). This CDR3 reads CASSTATGSGTDTQYF. In nucleotides, the CDR3 is TGTGCCAGTAGTACCGCCACGGGGTCTGGCACAGATACGCAGTATTTT.